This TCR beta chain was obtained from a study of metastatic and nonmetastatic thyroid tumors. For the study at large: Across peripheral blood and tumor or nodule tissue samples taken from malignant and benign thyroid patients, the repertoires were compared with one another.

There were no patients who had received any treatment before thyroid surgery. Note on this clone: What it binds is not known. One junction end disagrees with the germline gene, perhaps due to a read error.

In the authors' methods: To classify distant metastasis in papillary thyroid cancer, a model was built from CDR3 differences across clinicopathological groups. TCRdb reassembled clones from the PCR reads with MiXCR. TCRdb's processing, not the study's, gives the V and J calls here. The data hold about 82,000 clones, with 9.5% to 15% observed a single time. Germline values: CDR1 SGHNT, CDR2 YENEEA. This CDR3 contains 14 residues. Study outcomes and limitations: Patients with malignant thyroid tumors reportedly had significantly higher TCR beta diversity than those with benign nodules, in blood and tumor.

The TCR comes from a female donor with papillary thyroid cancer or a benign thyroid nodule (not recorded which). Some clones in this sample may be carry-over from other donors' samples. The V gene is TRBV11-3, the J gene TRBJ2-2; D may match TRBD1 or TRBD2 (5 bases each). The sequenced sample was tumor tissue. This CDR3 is CASRRDVNTVELFF. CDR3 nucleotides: TGTGCCAGCAGACGGGACGTCAACACCGTGGAGCTGTTTTTT.